These 21 T cell receptor beta chains originate from one sample sequenced in a study of T cell clonotyping in hematopoietic cell transplantation. Profiling relied on immunoSEQ multiplex PCR, and the TCRdb table lists in-frame clones only, not all of them. The sample lists tens of thousands of clones; over 75% were seen once. Specimen: peripheral blood mononuclear cells. The receptor set was obtained from a woman aged 40 to 49 in good health. Some clones in this sample may be carry-over from other donors' samples.

The V call is TRBV30, the J call TRBJ2-2; 9 positions match TRBD1. The junction had 3 bases not matched to a gene; V was cut back by 0 bases and J by 7 bases. The germline gives CDR1 GTSNPN, CDR2 SVGIG (reference sequence). There are 14 residues in the CDR3. CDR3 residues: CAWSVGQGHGELFF. CDR3 DNA: TGTGCCTGGAGTGTGGGACAGGGACACGGGGAGCTGTTTTTT.

The chain combines TRBV6-1 with TRBJ1-4, with 7 bases fitting TRBD1. V trimming: 4 bases; J trimming: 5 bases; junction bases outside the gene matches: 7. The CDR3 consists of 15 residues. Germline values: CDR1 MNHNS, CDR2 SASEGT. The CDR3 DNA follows: TGTGCCAGCAGTGGGGGGGACAGCTGGAATGAAAAACTGTTTTTT. Translation gives CASSGGDSWNEKLFF.

V usage is TRBV19 and J usage is TRBJ2-7; 9 bases align to TRBD1. The CDR3 covers 16 residues. Germline assignment: CDR1 LNHDA and CDR2 SQIVND (reference sequence). Trimming at V came to 6 bases and at J to 5 bases, leaving 14 bases not matched to a gene. CDR3 region: CASSPNTGGRADEQYF. The CDR3 bases are TGTGCCAGTAGCCCAAACACAGGGGGCCGGGCGGACGAGCAGTACTTC.

V usage is TRBV5-4 and J usage is TRBJ2-7; D might be TRBD1 or TRBD2, each matching 5 bases. This CDR3 has 14 amino acids. V gave up 3 bases and J gave up 2 bases, with 12 bases separating them. In germline, CDR1 is SGHNT, CDR2 YYREEE (reference sequence). The CDR3 loop is CASSSKGPTYEQYF. CDR3 coding DNA: TGTGCCAGCAGCTCCAAGGGACCGACCTACGAGCAGTACTTC.

The rearrangement joins TRBV7-2 to TRBJ1-3; D gene ambiguous. Germline values: CDR1 SGHTA, CDR2 FQGNSA. This CDR3 comprises 15 residues. Trimming left V 1 base short and J 2 bases short, with 9 bases between. The CDR3 spells CASSLDSRTGNTIYF. CDR3 DNA: TGTGCCAGCAGCTTAGACAGCCGCACTGGAAACACCATATATTTT.

This chain uses TRBV5-1 with TRBJ1-2; unclear D gene. Germline V gene sequence: CDR1 SGHRS, CDR2 YFSETQ. Trimming stripped 0 bases from V and 6 bases from J, with 18 bases between. CDR3 length equals 16 residues. As DNA, the CDR3 is TGCGCCAGCAGCTTGGTCCCCGACGCGGTAGAGAATGGCTACACCTTC. Translation: CASSLVPDAVENGYTF.

This sequence joins TRBV2 and TRBJ1-4; D remains ambiguous. Germline CDR1 SNHLY, CDR2 FYNNEI. The CDR3 covers 14 residues. The V gene lost 4 bases and the J gene lost 2 bases, with 8 bases spanning the gap. Written as DNA, the CDR3 is TGTGCCAGCAGTGTTAGAGGGACTAATGAAAAACTGTTTTTT. Protein product: CASSVRGTNEKLFF.

The V gene is TRBV15, the J gene TRBJ1-4, with D perhaps matching TRBD1 (5 bases). In germline, CDR1 is LNHNV, CDR2 YYDKDF (reference sequence). V dropped 0 bases and J dropped 10 bases, with 15 bases sitting between them. This CDR3 has 15 amino acids. As DNA, the CDR3 is TGTGCCACCAGCAGAGATATGGGAACCCAGGGAAAACTGTTTTTT. Protein product: CATSRDMGTQGKLFF.

V usage is TRBV19 and J usage is TRBJ2-7; TRBD1 aligns across 7 bases. This CDR3 comprises 16 residues. The junction had 10 bases not matched to a gene; V was cut back by 3 bases and J by 2 bases. CDR1 is LNHDA and CDR2 is SQIVND in the germline V gene (reference sequence). The CDR3 protein is CASSIWGSRGTYEQYF. The CDR3 coding sequence is TGTGCCAGTAGTATTTGGGGATCCAGGGGGACCTACGAGCAGTACTTC.

The chain employs TRBV11-2 and TRBJ1-1, with D maybe TRBD1 (6 bases). Per germline, CDR1 SGHAT and CDR2 FQNNGV. The CDR3 consists of 14 residues. V gave up 7 bases and J gave up 4 bases, with 16 bases separating them. CDR3 amino acids: CASNKGELATEAFF. DNA for the CDR3: TGTGCCAGCAACAAGGGGGAGCTGGCCACTGAAGCTTTCTTT.

The CDR3 DNA follows: TGTGCCTGGAACCGGGCCGGTCGGGATACGCAGTATTTT. Protein product: CAWNRAGRDTQYF. The genes are TRBV30 and TRBJ2-3; D remains unclear. Germline CDR1 is GTSNPN and CDR2 is SVGIG (reference sequence). The V and J ends lost 4 bases and 6 bases respectively, with 14 bases between them. This CDR3 comprises 13 residues.

The rearrangement joins TRBV28 to TRBJ1-4; D uncertain. Germline V CDR1 and CDR2: MDHEN, SYDVKM. The CDR3 length is 13 residues. V was cut by 5 bases and J by 8 bases, with 12 bases left in between. The CDR3 coding sequence is TGTGCCAGCAGTCCTGCGGTCGAAGAAAAACTGTTTTTT. Protein sequence: CASSPAVEEKLFF.

The genes are TRBV7-2 and TRBJ2-3; D remains ambiguous. There are 14 residues in the CDR3. V dropped 6 bases and J dropped 0 bases, with 10 bases sitting between them. Germline V gene lookup returns CDR1 SGHTA and CDR2 FQGNSA. Here the CDR3 reads CASRLGASTDTQYF. In nucleotides, the CDR3 is TGTGCCAGCAGGTTGGGTGCTAGCACAGATACGCAGTATTTT.

The chain combines TRBV6-5 with TRBJ1-1; possible D gene TRBD1, 6 bases. This CDR3 has 15 amino acids. V lost 2 bases and J 2 bases, leaving 12 bases between the germline ends. Germline CDR1 reads MNHEY; CDR2 reads SVGAGI. The CDR3 spells CASSYTGQYNTEAFF. The CDR3 nucleotides are TGTGCCAGCAGTTACACCGGACAGTACAACACTGAAGCTTTCTTT.

V and J are TRBV6-1 and TRBJ1-1; D is uncertain. Trimming took 2 bases from V and 8 from J, leaving 12 bases between them. The CDR3 runs 13 residues. Germline lookup yields CDR1 MNHNS and CDR2 SASEGT. This CDR3 reads CASSENWIPEAFF. CDR3 in DNA: TGTGCCAGCAGTGAAAATTGGATCCCAGAAGCTTTCTTT.

The chain uses TRBV11-2 and TRBJ1-3; 7 positions agree with TRBD1. J gave up 4 bases and V 0 bases, and 3 bases lay outside the gene matches. CDR1 SGHAT and CDR2 FQNNGV come from the germline V gene. CDR3 length equals 15 residues. The CDR3 loop reads CASSLDQGGGNTIYF. CDR3 bases: TGTGCCAGCAGCTTAGATCAAGGGGGCGGAAACACCATATATTTT.

V and J are TRBV19 and TRBJ2-3; 12 bases line up with TRBD1. Germline V gene data show CDR1 as LNHDA and CDR2 as SQIVND (reference sequence). The CDR3 totals 17 residues. The V gene end was trimmed by 5 bases and the J gene end by 5 bases; junction bases not matched to a gene: 11. The CDR3 here is CASSPLRDRGPGDTQYF. The CDR3 DNA follows: TGTGCCAGTAGTCCCCTCCGGGACAGGGGGCCGGGAGATACGCAGTATTTT.

The CDR3 spells CASSRDEVYF. The CDR3 nucleotides are TGTGCCAGCAGCCGGGACGAGGTGTACTTC. V and J are TRBV6-1 and TRBJ2-7; D tentatively reads TRBD1 or TRBD2 (5 bases each). The V end was cut by 6 bases, the J end by 12 bases, with 12 bases between. This CDR3 has 10 amino acids. From germline, CDR1 is MNHNS and CDR2 SASEGT.

This sequence joins TRBV5-1 and TRBJ1-2, with 8 bases lining up with TRBD1. The germline V gene has CDR1 SGHRS and CDR2 YFSETQ. This CDR3 is 14 amino acids long. The V segment lost 1 base and the J segment 6 bases; nucleotides outside the gene matches: 5. DNA for the CDR3: TGCGCCAGCAGCTTGTCCGAGACAGGGGATGGCTACACCTTC. This translates into CASSLSETGDGYTF.

The rearrangement uses TRBV28 and TRBJ2-5; 7 bases are a match to TRBD2. Germline loops: CDR1 MDHEN, CDR2 SYDVKM. The CDR3 is 13 amino acids. J gave up 5 bases and V 10 bases, and 10 bases lay outside the gene matches. CDR3 protein: CATYGEGRETQYF. In DNA form, the CDR3 reads TGTGCCACCTACGGGGAGGGTCGGGAGACCCAGTACTTC.

This rearrangement joins TRBV4-1 to TRBJ2-7; 7 bases are a match to TRBD1. There are 18 residues in the CDR3. Per germline, CDR1 MGHRA and CDR2 YSYEKL. V trimming: 1 base; J trimming: 1 base; junction bases outside the gene matches: 13. This CDR3 is CASSQGRIGTVPSYEQYF. For the CDR3, the DNA is TGCGCCAGCAGCCAAGGCCGAATCGGGACAGTTCCTTCCTACGAGCAGTACTTC.